This TCR beta chain derives from a study of blood T cells in healthy people across ages. Whole-study context: In model experiments, template switching was able to capture about one barcoded beta molecule for every two T cells that were present.

Trimming took 5 bases from V and 3 from J, leaving 14 bases between them. Germline assignment: CDR1 MDHEN and CDR2 SYDVKM. The CDR3 consists of 15 residues. As to this clonotype: Its antigen is not known.

With each sample, at least 5 micrograms of total RNA were extracted. Combining a sample-barcoded 5' primer with a J-beta primer mix, a second PCR ran for roughly 6 to 11 cycles. Sequencing yielded, for each sample, at least 2.5 million paired-end reads carrying CDR3. From the 5' RACE reads, TCRdb called clonotypes with MiXCR, one entry per CDR3 protein. The data show nearly 800,000 distinct CDR3 sequences, with roughly 25% seen just once and approximately 3.7% held by the top ten. Study results and caveats: A roughly linear age-dependent decrease characterized TCR beta diversity per million T cells.

These records were also assigned to another study, of T cells of mothers and their children.

Sequencing used blood. The receptor was derived from a boy younger than 18 in good health. The chain uses TRBV28 and TRBJ1-5, with D possibly matching TRBD1 (5 bases). The CDR3 sequence: CASSPRGLFNQPQHF. In nucleotides, the CDR3 is TGTGCCAGCAGTCCACGGGGACTGTTCAATCAGCCCCAGCATTTT.